These T cell receptor beta chains were read from a single sample in a study of blood T cell repertoires in COVID-19. Using immunoSEQ multiplex PCR, the repertoire was profiled, and TCRdb retains in-frame clones only, with some absent. The table has more than 120,000 clones, 75% to 90% seen once. Sequencing input: peripheral blood. The receptors come from a human donor in a cohort sampled during active COVID-19. CDR3s include the opening cysteine and the closing phenylalanine or tryptophan. The D gene is left open where the match is weak. Size is omitted from some rows. Given values are once, few, many or a class for expanded clones.

D: TRBD1
J: TRBJ2-7
size: -
V: TRBV7-2
CDR3: CASSLSAGTGHSYEQYF
DNA: TGTGCCAGCAGCTTATCCGCTGGGACAGGTCACTCCTACGAGCAGTACTTC

D: TRBD2
J: TRBJ2-3
size: -
V: TRBV28
CDR3: CASSPWTSGGTDTQYF
DNA: TGTGCCAGCAGTCCGTGGACTAGCGGGGGGACGGATACGCAGTATTTT

D: TRBD1
J: TRBJ1-1
size: -
V: TRBV2
CDR3: CASIIQGAAAEAFF
DNA: TGTGCCAGCATCATACAGGGGGCGGCCGCTGAAGCTTTCTTT

D: -
J: TRBJ1-6
size: few
V: TRBV6-5
CDR3: CASNSETANSPLHF
DNA: TGTGCCAGCAACTCCGAGACAGCAAATTCACCCCTCCACTTT

D: -
J: TRBJ1-2
size: -
V: TRBV7-9
CDR3: CASSGDRSYGYTF
DNA: TGTGCCAGCAGCGGCGACAGGAGCTATGGCTACACCTTC

D: TRBD2
J: TRBJ2-1
size: -
V: TRBV11-3
CDR3: CASSGAGGLNEQFF
DNA: TGTGCCAGCAGCGGTGCGGGGGGGCTGAATGAGCAGTTCTTC

D: TRBD2
J: TRBJ2-7
size: -
V: TRBV5-4
CDR3: CASSPGLAGVGEQYF
DNA: TGTGCCAGCAGCCCGGGACTAGCGGGGGTTGGCGAGCAGTACTTC

D: -
J: TRBJ1-1
size: -
V: TRBV2
CDR3: CASSDVQHEAFF
DNA: TGTGCCAGCAGTGATGTACAGCATGAAGCTTTCTTT

D: TRBD2
J: TRBJ2-5
size: -
V: TRBV5-6
CDR3: CASSSGAGGETQYF
DNA: TGTGCCAGCAGCTCAGGCGCGGGGGGTGAGACCCAGTACTTC

D: TRBD1
J: TRBJ1-4
size: few
V: TRBV5-4
CDR3: CASSRGTGTNEKLFF
DNA: TGTGCCAGCAGCCGAGGGACAGGGACTAATGAAAAACTGTTTTTT

D: TRBD2
J: TRBJ2-1
size: -
V: TRBV6-4
CDR3: CASSATSGRVNEQFF
DNA: TGTGCCAGCAGCGCGACTAGCGGGAGGGTCAATGAGCAGTTCTTC

D: -
J: TRBJ1-2
size: -
V: TRBV5-1
CDR3: CASSNDGSYGYTF
DNA: TGCGCCAGCAGCAACGACGGGAGCTATGGCTACACCTTC

D: TRBD1
J: TRBJ1-5
size: -
V: TRBV10-1
CDR3: CASRELDRGGNQPQHF
DNA: TGCGCCAGCAGAGAGCTAGACAGGGGAGGCAATCAGCCCCAGCATTTT

D: TRBD1
J: TRBJ1-6
size: -
V: TRBV6-5
CDR3: CASGTGTYNSPLHF
DNA: TGTGCCAGCGGGACAGGGACCTATAATTCACCCCTCCACTTT

D: -
J: TRBJ2-2
size: once
V: TRBV5-4
CDR3: CASSLAEGANTGELFF
DNA: TGTGCCAGCAGCTTGGCTGAGGGAGCGAACACCGGGGAGCTGTTTTTT

D: -
J: TRBJ2-1
size: -
V: TRBV5-6
CDR3: CASRPAGSYNEQFF
DNA: TGTGCCAGCAGACCCGCGGGATCCTACAATGAGCAGTTCTTC

D: TRBD1
J: TRBJ2-3
size: -
V: TRBV3-1/TRBV3-2
CDR3: CASSQRQGLSDTQYF
DNA: TGTGCCAGCAGCCAACGACAGGGGTTGTCAGATACGCAGTATTTT

D: -
J: TRBJ1-1
size: -
V: TRBV5-1
CDR3: CASTPTGLGDTEAFF
DNA: TGCGCCAGCACCCCGACAGGTTTGGGAGACACTGAAGCTTTCTTT

D: TRBD1
J: TRBJ1-3
size: -
V: TRBV4-2
CDR3: CASSRGQGSNTIYF
DNA: TGTGCCAGCAGCCGTGGACAGGGCTCAAACACCATATATTTT

D: TRBD1
J: TRBJ2-7
size: -
V: TRBV6-5
CDR3: CASSSTQGAYEQYF
DNA: TGTGCCAGCAGCTCCACACAGGGGGCCTACGAGCAGTACTTC

D: TRBD1
J: TRBJ1-1
size: -
V: TRBV19
CDR3: CASSGTGDTEAFF
DNA: TGTGCCAGTTCGGGGACAGGGGACACTGAAGCTTTCTTT

D: -
J: TRBJ2-5
size: once
V: TRBV6-5
CDR3: CASSSDSRPQETQYF
DNA: TGTGCCAGCAGTTCTGACAGTCGCCCTCAAGAGACCCAGTACTTC

D: -
J: TRBJ2-1
size: once
V: TRBV2
CDR3: CASAAESTYNEQFF
DNA: TGTGCCTCCGCGGCGGAGTCCACCTACAATGAGCAGTTCTTC

D: -
J: TRBJ2-1
size: -
V: TRBV5-1
CDR3: CASSLSVLLTGTDSYEQFF
DNA: TGCGCCAGCAGCTTGTCAGTCCTTCTTACAGGAACGGATAGCTATGAGCAGTTCTTC

D: TRBD1
J: TRBJ1-4
size: -
V: TRBV28
CDR3: CASSGQGAANEKLFF
DNA: TGTGCCAGCAGTGGCCAGGGGGCAGCTAATGAAAAACTGTTTTTT

D: TRBD1
J: TRBJ1-5
size: -
V: TRBV7-8
CDR3: CASSLDRTGDNQPQHF
DNA: TGTGCCAGCAGCTTAGATCGGACAGGGGATAATCAGCCCCAGCATTTT

D: -
J: TRBJ2-1
size: -
V: TRBV24-1
CDR3: CATRGGLGNEQFF
DNA: TGTGCCACCAGAGGGGGTTTAGGGAATGAGCAGTTCTTC

D: TRBD1
J: TRBJ1-4
size: -
V: TRBV28
CDR3: CASSFTGAAEKLFF
DNA: TGTGCCAGCAGTTTCACAGGGGCGGCTGAAAAACTGTTTTTT

D: TRBD1
J: TRBJ2-3
size: -
V: TRBV4-2
CDR3: CASSQAGTGGSTDTQYF
DNA: TGTGCCAGCAGCCAAGCTGGGACAGGGGGGAGCACAGATACGCAGTATTTT

D: TRBD1
J: TRBJ2-4
size: -
V: TRBV20-1
CDR3: CSATEGQGANIQYF
DNA: TGCAGTGCTACTGAGGGACAGGGGGCGAACATTCAGTACTTC

D: -
J: TRBJ1-3
size: -
V: TRBV7-6
CDR3: CASSLHQGSGNTIYF
DNA: TGTGCCAGCAGCCTACACCAGGGCTCTGGAAACACCATATATTTT

D: TRBD2
J: TRBJ2-3
size: -
V: TRBV9
CDR3: CASSATGGWKDTQYF
DNA: TGTGCCAGCAGCGCCACGGGGGGGTGGAAAGATACGCAGTATTTT

D: -
J: TRBJ1-3
size: -
V: TRBV10-1
CDR3: CASSFSGAGNTIYF
DNA: TGCGCCAGCAGTTTTAGCGGGGCTGGAAACACCATATATTTT

D: TRBD1
J: TRBJ1-4
size: -
V: TRBV10-1
CDR3: CASSDHTRGTEKGKLFF
DNA: TGCGCCAGCAGTGACCACACTAGGGGGACAGAAAAAGGAAAACTGTTTTTT

D: -
J: TRBJ2-5
size: -
V: TRBV27
CDR3: CASSLSGEETQYF
DNA: TGTGCCAGCAGTTTATCAGGGGAAGAGACCCAGTACTTC

D: -
J: TRBJ1-4
size: -
V: TRBV18
CDR3: CASSNLQNEKLFF
DNA: TGTGCCAGCTCTAACCTACAGAATGAAAAACTGTTTTTT

D: TRBD1
J: TRBJ1-4
size: -
V: TRBV28
CDR3: CASSPATGYEKLFF
DNA: TGTGCCAGCAGTCCAGCGACAGGGTATGAAAAACTGTTTTTT

D: TRBD1
J: TRBJ2-4
size: few
V: TRBV28
CDR3: CASSPRDRGVQYF
DNA: TGTGCCAGCAGTCCCCGGGACAGGGGTGTTCAGTACTTC

D: TRBD1
J: TRBJ1-4
size: -
V: TRBV30
CDR3: CAWSPGTGGEKLFF
DNA: TGTGCCTGGAGTCCAGGGACAGGGGGAGAAAAACTGTTTTTT

D: TRBD1
J: TRBJ1-1
size: -
V: TRBV7-8
CDR3: CASSKGTGRSFTEAFF
DNA: TGTGCCAGCAGCAAAGGGACAGGGCGCTCCTTCACTGAAGCTTTCTTT

D: -
J: TRBJ1-2
size: once
V: TRBV6-5
CDR3: CASSYFPGSYGYTF
DNA: TGTGCCAGCAGTTACTTTCCAGGGTCCTATGGCTACACCTTC

D: TRBD1
J: TRBJ2-7
size: few
V: TRBV5-5
CDR3: CASSFGTAGSEQYF
DNA: TGTGCCAGCAGCTTCGGGACAGCTGGTTCAGAGCAGTACTTC

D: TRBD2
J: TRBJ2-3
size: -
V: TRBV27
CDR3: CASSRTGTTTDTQYF
DNA: TGTGCCAGCAGTCGAACCGGGACTACCACAGATACGCAGTATTTT

D: TRBD2
J: TRBJ2-1
size: -
V: TRBV7-9
CDR3: CASSPVGSGSSYEQFF
DNA: TGTGCCAGCAGCCCAGTCGGTAGCGGGAGTTCGTATGAGCAGTTCTTC

D: TRBD1
J: TRBJ2-7
size: -
V: TRBV20-1
CDR3: CSAPTGVEQYF
DNA: TGCAGTGCTCCCACAGGGGTCGAGCAGTACTTC

D: -
J: TRBJ2-1
size: -
V: TRBV11-2
CDR3: CASSLIGGYNEQFF
DNA: TGTGCCAGCAGCTTAATAGGGGGCTACAATGAGCAGTTCTTC

D: TRBD1
J: TRBJ1-2
size: -
V: TRBV18
CDR3: CASSLGQGIEGYTF
DNA: TGTGCCAGCTCACTGGGACAGGGGATCGAGGGCTACACCTTC

D: TRBD1
J: TRBJ2-5
size: -
V: TRBV30
CDR3: CAWMTFGTGEETQYF
DNA: TGTGCCTGGATGACCTTCGGGACAGGGGAAGAGACCCAGTACTTC

D: -
J: TRBJ2-1
size: -
V: TRBV13
CDR3: CASSPNSRASPNEQFF
DNA: TGTGCCAGCAGCCCCAACTCTAGAGCCTCCCCCAATGAGCAGTTCTTC

D: -
J: TRBJ1-2
size: -
V: TRBV21-1
CDR3: CASSIQGRGLNYGYTF
DNA: TGTGCCAGCAGCATACAGGGAAGGGGGCTAAACTATGGCTACACCTTC